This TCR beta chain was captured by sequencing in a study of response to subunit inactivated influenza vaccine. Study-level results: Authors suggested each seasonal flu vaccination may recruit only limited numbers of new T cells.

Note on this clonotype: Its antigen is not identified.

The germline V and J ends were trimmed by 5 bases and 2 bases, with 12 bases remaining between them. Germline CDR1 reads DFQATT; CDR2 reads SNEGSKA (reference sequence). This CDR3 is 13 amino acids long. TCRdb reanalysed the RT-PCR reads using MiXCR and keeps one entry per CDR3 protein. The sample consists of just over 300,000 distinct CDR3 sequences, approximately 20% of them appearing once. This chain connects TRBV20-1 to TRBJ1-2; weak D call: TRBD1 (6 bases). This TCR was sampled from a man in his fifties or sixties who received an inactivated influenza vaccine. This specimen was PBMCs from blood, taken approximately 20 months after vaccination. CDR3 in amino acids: CSAPQGSNYGYTF. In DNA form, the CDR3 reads TGCAGTGCTCCACAGGGATCGAACTATGGCTACACCTTC.